This T cell receptor (beta chain) came from a study of PD-1 blockade in mismatch repair-deficient tumors. Study at large: Patients had fewer than 15 mismatch repair-deficient cancer types and were previously treated and progressing.

Repertoires were generated with immunoSEQ multiplex PCR, while TCRdb's copy carries only in-frame clones and drops some. This sample carries some 100,000 clones, under 90% of them seen once, and the ten largest clones take approximately 6.7%. The study, taken as a whole, reports: Rapid post-treatment expansion, then contraction, generally preceding radiologic response, marked tumor-resident clones.

This CDR3 is 15 amino acids long. The germline gives CDR1 GTSNPN, CDR2 SVGIG (reference sequence). V was cut by 0 bases and J by 5 bases, with 14 bases left in between. Regarding this clone: The target antigen is unknown.

Every patient had mismatch repair deficiency by PCR or immunohistochemistry. Three pembrolizumab responders had their TCRs sequenced. The source is an adult with mismatch repair-deficient cancer. The material sequenced was peripheral blood, taken approximately 35 weeks after starting pembrolizumab. This chain connects TRBV30 to TRBJ2-1; D gene uncertain. CDR3 amino acids: CAWSVWPDYNNEQFF. The CDR3 DNA reads TGTGCCTGGAGTGTCTGGCCCGATTATAACAATGAGCAGTTCTTC.